This T cell receptor (beta chain) was identified in a study of sequential checkpoint blockade in melanoma. Data came from immunoSEQ multiplex PCR; TCRdb stores just in-frame clones and leaves some out. The data contain approximately 3,500 clones, about 19% of them singletons. Looked up from germline, CDR1 is MGHRA and CDR2 is YSYEKL. The CDR3 consists of 14 residues. Trimming removed 4 bases from V and 2 bases from J, with 12 bases in between. Regarding treatment: randomized to nivolumab then ipilimumab (arm A) or the reverse (arm B). The V gene is TRBV4-1, the J gene TRBJ2-7; D may be TRBD1 (6 bases). Sequences were derived from tumor tissue (inferred from file names), sampled from a patient given nivolumab and ipilimumab in sequence. The sequence came from a human donor with melanoma. CDR3 residues: CASSRETGTYEQYF. Written as DNA, the CDR3 is TGCGCCAGCAGCCGCGAGACAGGAACCTACGAGCAGTACTTC.